Below, 21 T cell receptor beta chains from the same sample are listed, as sequenced in a study of control samples from healthy donors and cancer patients. Profiled with immunoSEQ multiplex PCR; TCRdb holds only in-frame clones, not every one. This table has 70,000 to 90,000 clones, over 90% appearing once. Sequenced sample: blood. These TCRs come from a woman under 30 in good health.

The chain employs TRBV3-1 (or the pseudogene TRBV3-2) and TRBJ1-2; D gene uncertain. V lost 0 bases to trimming and J lost 8 bases, with 7 bases between them. CDR1 LGHDT and CDR2 YNNKEL come from the germline V gene (reference sequence). There are 12 residues in the CDR3. This CDR3 reads CASSQEGFGYTF. Written as DNA, the CDR3 is TGTGCCAGCAGCCAAGAAGGGTTCGGCTACACCTTC.

The V gene is TRBV11-3, the J gene TRBJ2-7; D might be TRBD2 (5 bases). V was shortened by 3 bases and J by 0 bases, with 12 bases between the two germline ends. Germline V gene data show CDR1 as SGHNT and CDR2 as YENEEA. The length of the CDR3 is 15 residues. DNA of the CDR3: TGTGCCAGCAGCTTGCAGACTGGGAGCTCCTACGAGCAGTACTTC. Translated: CASSLQTGSSYEQYF.

This chain links TRBV28 with TRBJ1-4; 8 nucleotides line up with TRBD1. Looked up from germline, CDR1 is MDHEN and CDR2 is SYDVKM. There are 13 residues in the CDR3. V shed 5 bases and J 8 bases; nucleotides not matched to a gene: 4. This CDR3 reads CASSRTGREKLFF. The CDR3, as DNA: TGTGCCAGCAGTCGGACAGGGCGGGAAAAACTGTTTTTT.

The chain carries TRBV3-1 (or the pseudogene TRBV3-2) and TRBJ1-1; TRBD1 is a possible D gene (5 bases). The germline V gene has CDR1 LGHDT and CDR2 YNNKEL (reference sequence). The CDR3 covers 14 residues. V was trimmed by 4 bases and J by 1 base, leaving 10 bases between them. As DNA, the CDR3 is TGTGCCAGCAGCCCGGGACGGGCGAACACTGAAGCTTTCTTT. Protein sequence: CASSPGRANTEAFF.

V gene TRBV24-1 combines with J gene TRBJ2-5; 14 bases fit TRBD2. The V segment lost 3 bases and the J segment 5 bases; nucleotides outside the gene matches: 4. From germline, CDR1 is KGHDR and CDR2 SFDVKD. The CDR3 has 16 residues. CDR3 nucleotide sequence: TGTGCCACCAGTGATAATAGACTAGCGGGAGGGGAGACCCAGTACTTC. Translation: CATSDNRLAGGETQYF.

The CDR3 region has the DNA TGTGCCACCAGCAGAGATGAGGGTGTGGTAGCGGGAGGGCGGGGGGAGACCCAGTACTTC. It yields the protein CATSRDEGVVAGGRGETQYF. The rearrangement joins TRBV15 to TRBJ2-5; 11 nucleotides line up with TRBD2. Germline CDR1 LNHNV, CDR2 YYDKDF (reference sequence). V dropped 0 bases and J dropped 5; count of bases not matched to a gene: 17. CDR3 length: 20 amino acids.

This chain connects TRBV7-2 to TRBJ2-7; possibly TRBD2 for D (6 bases). Germline V gene sequence: CDR1 SGHTA, CDR2 FQGNSA. There are 14 residues in the CDR3. Trimming left V 1 base short and J 6 bases short, with 13 bases between. The CDR3 coding sequence is TGTGCCAGCAGCTTAGTGAGTGCAGCGGGCGAGCAGTACTTC. This encodes CASSLVSAAGEQYF.

The chain couples TRBV29-1 to TRBJ2-2; D is ambiguous. CDR3 size: 15 residues. Per the germline V gene, CDR1 is SQVTM and CDR2 is ANQGSEA. The ends were cut back, 5 bases at V and 7 bases at J, with 20 bases in the middle. The CDR3 DNA follows: TGCAGCGTTACCCTCAGTCTTCTGGGCGGCGGGGAGCTGTTTTTT. This translates into CSVTLSLLGGGELFF.

The J gene is TRBJ1-1, the V gene TRBV5-6; D is undetermined. CDR1 and CDR2 from the germline V gene are SGHDT and YYEEEE. Between the trimmed V and J ends, which lost 0 bases and 2 bases, there was a span of 8 bases. The CDR3 is 14 amino acids. This CDR3 is CASSLGWENTEAFF. The CDR3 DNA is TGTGCCAGCAGCTTGGGGTGGGAAAACACTGAAGCTTTCTTT.

The V and J genes are TRBV5-1 and TRBJ2-1, with D perhaps TRBD2 (5 bases). Germline assignment: CDR1 SGHRS and CDR2 YFSETQ. This CDR3 has 16 amino acids. Trimming took 0 bases from V and 4 from J, leaving 14 bases between them. The DNA for the CDR3 is TGCGCCAGCAGCTTGGCCTCGGCTAGCTTGTACAATGAGCAGTTCTTC. Its translation is CASSLASASLYNEQFF.

The table lists this clone with a count of one. This chain uses TRBV28 with TRBJ2-7; no reliable D call. Germline V gene lookup returns CDR1 MDHEN and CDR2 SYDVKM. The V gene lost 6 bases and the J gene lost 2 bases, with 17 bases spanning the gap. CDR3 length: 15 amino acids. The CDR3 sequence is CASSSTGLRPYEQYF. CDR3 DNA sequence: TGTGCCAGCAGCTCAACCGGGCTGCGACCCTACGAGCAGTACTTC. The entire variable domain, with the rest obtained from reference TRBV28 and TRBJ2-7, is as follows: DVKVTQSSRYLVKRTGEKVFLECVQDMDHENMFWYRQDPGLGLRLIYFSYDVKMKEKGDIPEGYSVSREKKERFSLILESASTNQTSMYLCASSSTGLRPYEQYFGPGTRLTVT.

This chain joins TRBV3-1 (or the pseudogene TRBV3-2) and TRBJ1-5; 7 bases match TRBD1. The length of the CDR3 is 19 residues. V dropped 4 bases and J dropped 0; count of bases not matched to a gene: 15. From germline, CDR1 is LGHDT and CDR2 YNNKEL (reference sequence). CDR3 protein: CASSPDRDPGGLSNQPQHF. The DNA of the CDR3 is TGTGCCAGCAGCCCTGACAGGGACCCTGGAGGCCTTAGCAATCAGCCCCAGCATTTT.

The CDR3 is CASSSQGTGNTIYF. CDR3 DNA: TGTGCCAGCAGCTCCCAGGGGACTGGAAACACCATATATTTT. The chain joins TRBV11-1 to TRBJ1-3, with D possibly being TRBD1 (6 bases). Trimming pared 4 bases from V and 2 bases from J, leaving 9 bases between. The CDR3 is 14 residues long. The germline gives CDR1 SGHAT, CDR2 FQDESV (reference sequence).

The chain carries TRBV28 and TRBJ1-2; D gene unclear. The CDR3 length is 10 residues. Trimming removed 6 bases at V and 8 bases at J, with 7 bases between. In germline, CDR1 is MDHEN, CDR2 SYDVKM. CDR3 nucleotide sequence: TGTGCCAGCAGCGTAGGGGGCTACACCTTC. It yields the protein CASSVGGYTF.

This chain joins TRBV28 and TRBJ2-2; D is perhaps TRBD2 (5 bases). V was cut by 6 bases and J by 2 bases, with 22 bases left in between. Per the germline V gene, CDR1 is MDHEN and CDR2 is SYDVKM. The CDR3 length is 18 residues. CDR3 sequence (DNA): TGTGCCAGCAGCAACTTGCTTTTCGGACGGGGAAACACCGGGGAGCTGTTTTTT. Residues: CASSNLLFGRGNTGELFF.

This rearrangement joins TRBV28 to TRBJ2-3; D possibly corresponds to TRBD2 (6 bases). The CDR3 runs to 14 residues. Trimming took 5 bases from V and 8 from J, leaving 17 bases between them. From germline, CDR1 is MDHEN and CDR2 SYDVKM. In DNA form, the CDR3 reads TGTGCCAGCAGTGCCTTTATGGGGGAGGTTACGCAGTATTTT. It codes for CASSAFMGEVTQYF.

The chain combines TRBV2 with TRBJ2-1, with unresolved D. Trimming cost V 7 bases and J 7 bases, with 11 bases left between them. The CDR3 sequence is 12 residues long. CDR1 SNHLY and CDR2 FYNNEI come from the germline V gene. The CDR3 sequence is CASIGPWNEQFF. The CDR3 coding sequence is TGTGCCAGCATCGGACCGTGGAATGAGCAGTTCTTC.

The rearrangement links TRBV5-5 to TRBJ2-3; tentative D call: TRBD2 (5 bases). The CDR3 runs 14 residues. Germline V gene lookup returns CDR1 SGHKS and CDR2 YYEKEE (reference sequence). Trimming removed 6 bases from V and 0 bases from J, with 11 bases in between. In DNA, the CDR3 is TGTGCCAGCATCCGCCGGGGTAGCACAGATACGCAGTATTTT. Translation: CASIRRGSTDTQYF.

V is TRBV5-1 and J is TRBJ1-6; possibly TRBD1 for D (5 bases). Germline-derived CDR1 and CDR2 are SGHRS and YFSETQ. The CDR3 spans 16 residues. V was cut by 0 bases and J by 5 bases, with 12 bases left in between. The CDR3 loop is CASSLAVQGNNSPLHF. CDR3 DNA sequence: TGCGCCAGCAGCTTGGCGGTTCAGGGAAATAATTCACCCCTCCACTTT.

The chain carries TRBV9 and TRBJ1-5, with a weak D call TRBD1 (6 bases). CDR1 SGDLS and CDR2 YYNGEE come from the germline V gene. This CDR3 region has 16 residues. The germline V and J ends were trimmed by 0 bases and 3 bases, with 13 bases remaining between them. CDR3 in DNA: TGTGCCAGCAGCGTAGGAGGGGGTAGGGACAATCAGCCCCAGCATTTT. It encodes CASSVGGGRDNQPQHF.

This clone was found a few times. The V and J genes are TRBV28 and TRBJ1-6, with D possibly being TRBD1 (5 bases). V was clipped by 6 bases and J by 7 bases, with 16 bases between them. Germline CDR1 MDHEN, CDR2 SYDVKM. The CDR3 has 15 amino acids. This chain's CDR3 is CASRGPPGPNSPLHF. The DNA of the CDR3 is TGTGCCAGCAGGGGACCCCCGGGCCCGAATTCACCCCTCCACTTT. Full variable domain (missing parts from reference TRBV28 and TRBJ1-6): DVKVTQSSRYLVKRTGEKVFLECVQDMDHENMFWYRQDPGLGLRLIYFSYDVKMKEKGDIPEGYSVSREKKERFSLILESASTNQTSMYLCASRGPPGPNSPLHFGNGTRLTVT.